What follows are 23 T cell receptor beta chains derived from one specimen sequenced in a study of Ad26.COV2.S vaccination and SARS-CoV-2 variants. The assay was immunoSEQ multiplex PCR, and TCRdb's table has in-frame clones only and misses some. The sample has about 400,000 clones, about four fifths seen once. Documented treatment: some 19 received Ad26.COV2.S at low or high dose, single or two shots; about 5 received placebo; per-sample allocation not given. Day 63 after the first injection of vaccine or placebo was the sampling time. The input for sequencing was peripheral blood, taken in a trial of Ad26.COV2.S vaccine versus placebo. The receptors originated from a person aged 18 to 59 who received the Ad26.COV2.S COVID-19 vaccine or a placebo.

This clone was seen only a few times. This chain links TRBV28 with TRBJ1-5; TRBD1 might be the D (5 bases). The CDR3 is 15 residues long. V was shortened by 3 bases and J by 2 bases, with 11 bases between the two germline ends. CDR1 and CDR2 (germline): MDHEN, SYDVKM. CDR3 nucleotides: TGTGCCAGCAGTTTGACTGGGGCCCGCAATCAGCCCCAGCATTTT. This sequence encodes CASSLTGARNQPQHF.

The rearrangement links TRBV3-1 (or the pseudogene TRBV3-2) to TRBJ2-5, with 7 bases that match TRBD2. There are 15 residues in the CDR3. Germline trimming cut 3 bases from V and 2 bases from J; bases unmatched to any gene: 6. CDR1 is LGHDT, CDR2 YNNKEL, per germline (reference sequence). The CDR3 DNA follows: TGTGCCAGCAGCCATCTCGGACTAGGGCAAGAGACCCAGTACTTC. Translation gives CASSHLGLGQETQYF.

V gene TRBV19 combines with J gene TRBJ1-4; D is possibly TRBD1 (6 bases). Germline V CDR1 and CDR2: LNHDA, SQIVND (reference sequence). V was shortened by 7 bases and J by 3 bases, with 12 bases between the two germline ends. The CDR3 sequence is 14 residues long. This CDR3 is CASTQGGANEKLFF. The DNA of the CDR3 is TGTGCCAGTACCCAAGGGGGGGCTAATGAAAAACTGTTTTTT.

The chain employs TRBV12-5 and TRBJ2-7; 13 bases match TRBD2. CDR1 LGHNT and CDR2 FRNRAP come from the germline V gene. This CDR3 is built from 19 residues. The V and J ends lost 3 bases and 2 bases, in that order; junction bases with no gene match: 13. CDR3 sequence: CASGFRTSGGLGGAYEQYF. The CDR3 DNA is TGTGCTAGTGGTTTTCGGACTAGCGGGGGATTGGGGGGTGCCTACGAGCAGTACTTC.

The chain combines TRBV4-2 with TRBJ2-3; D not resolved. The V end was cut by 2 bases, the J end by 6 bases, with 18 bases between. Germline-derived CDR1 and CDR2 are LGHNA and YNFKEQ. The CDR3 is made up of 16 amino acids. The chain's CDR3 is CASSQWLGSVEDTQYF. The CDR3 nucleotides read TGTGCCAGCAGCCAATGGCTGGGTAGTGTGGAGGATACGCAGTATTTT.

The rearrangement links TRBV19 to TRBJ2-3; D uncertain. Germline loops: CDR1 LNHDA, CDR2 SQIVND (reference sequence). The length of the CDR3 is 15 residues. Trimming took off 1 base at V and 6 bases at J, with 14 bases between the two ends. This CDR3 is CASSIGTRQSDTQYF. CDR3 sequence (DNA): TGTGCCAGTAGTATAGGGACGAGACAATCTGATACGCAGTATTTT.

The chain carries TRBV25-1 and TRBJ1-2, with D uncertain. V was cut by 3 bases and J by 6 bases, with 11 bases left in between. This CDR3 contains 13 residues. Germline lookup yields CDR1 MGHDK and CDR2 SYGVNS. This CDR3 is CASSDWFTDGYTF. The CDR3 DNA reads TGTGCCAGCAGTGATTGGTTTACGGATGGCTACACCTTC.

The chain uses TRBV4-3 and TRBJ1-4; TRBD1 might be the D (5 bases). CDR1 is LGHNA, CDR2 YSLEER, per germline. This CDR3 contains 14 residues. V lost 4 bases to trimming and J lost 3 bases, with 9 bases between them. CDR3 bases: TGCGCCAGCAGCCCGGGGACCTCTAATGAAAAACTGTTTTTT. Encoded protein: CASSPGTSNEKLFF.

This clone has only a few counts. V is TRBV27 and J is TRBJ2-3, with 7 bases lining up with TRBD2. The CDR3 is 15 residues long. V trimming: 6 bases; J trimming: 0 bases; junction bases outside the gene matches: 6. Germline-derived CDR1 and CDR2 are MNHEY and SMNVEV (reference sequence). In DNA form, the CDR3 reads TGTGCCAGCAGGAGGCGGGAGACCAGCACAGATACGCAGTATTTT. The encoded protein is CASRRRETSTDTQYF.

This clone has a single count. The genes are TRBV9 and TRBJ1-2; a weak D match, TRBD1 (6 bases). V was shortened by 5 bases and J by 0 bases, with 8 bases between the two germline ends. Germline CDR1 and CDR2: SGDLS and YYNGEE. The CDR3 is made up of 13 amino acids. CDR3: CASRQGTNYGYTF. The CDR3 DNA follows: TGTGCCAGCAGACAGGGTACTAACTATGGCTACACCTTC.

The chain combines TRBV25-1 with TRBJ2-7; D tentatively fits TRBD1 or TRBD2 (5 bases each). The CDR3 loop spans 14 amino acids. Trimming left V 2 bases short and J 6 bases short, with 14 bases between. Germline V CDR1 and CDR2: MGHDK, SYGVNS. DNA of the CDR3: TGTGCCAGCAGTGAACCGGGACCTCACATCGAGCAGTACTTC. This codes for CASSEPGPHIEQYF.

The rearrangement links TRBV5-1 to TRBJ1-2; 7 bases fit TRBD1. V shed 5 bases and J 6 bases; nucleotides not matched to a gene: 7. This CDR3 has 13 residues. The germline gives CDR1 SGHRS, CDR2 YFSETQ. CDR3 coding DNA: TGCGCCAGCAGTATGACAGGGTCCGATGGCTACACCTTC. It specifies CASSMTGSDGYTF.

This chain uses TRBV7-6 with TRBJ2-2; either TRBD1 or TRBD2 may fit D (5 bases each). The germline V gene has CDR1 SGHVS and CDR2 FNYEAQ. V was trimmed by 5 bases and J by 6 bases, leaving 16 bases between them. The CDR3 has 15 amino acids. The CDR3 DNA reads as TGTGCCAGCAGCGTCGGGACGAGAATGGCCGGGGAGCTGTTTTTT. Protein: CASSVGTRMAGELFF. Based on the CDR3 plus reference TRBV7-6 and TRBJ2-2, the full variable domain is GAGVSQSPRYKVTKRGQDVALRCDPISGHVSLYWYRQALGQGPEFLTYFNYEAQQDKSGLPNDRFSAERPEGSISTLTIQRTEQRDSAMYRCASSVGTRMAGELFFGEGSRLTVL.

This clone was observed a handful of times. V is TRBV2 and J is TRBJ1-1; TRBD1 might be the D (5 bases). V was cut by 8 bases and J by 7 bases, with 8 bases left in between. The V gene's germline CDR1 is SNHLY and CDR2 FYNNEI. The CDR3 extends over 10 amino acids. The CDR3 bases are TGTGCCAGCCGACAGAATGAAGCTTTCTTT. The encoded protein is CASRQNEAFF.

This clone was observed a few times. The DNA for the CDR3 is TGTGCCAGCAGGGTTTCTGGAAACACCATATATTTT. As protein: CASRVSGNTIYF. This chain links TRBV12-3 or TRBV12-4 with TRBJ1-3; D is ambiguous. The CDR3 extends over 12 amino acids. The V end lost 6 bases, the J end lost 1 base, and 4 bases lay between the germline ends.

The chain links TRBV5-4 to TRBJ2-3; 8 bases agree with TRBD2. The trim removed 1 base at V and 4 bases at J, leaving 8 bases unmatched. The germline gives CDR1 SGHNT, CDR2 YYREEE (reference sequence). This CDR3 is 16 amino acids long. The CDR3 here is CASSLYSGRRADTQYF. The CDR3 nucleotides read TGTGCCAGCAGCTTGTACAGCGGGAGACGCGCAGATACGCAGTATTTT.

V and J are TRBV3-1 (or the pseudogene TRBV3-2) and TRBJ2-5; D is possibly TRBD1 or TRBD2 (5 bases each). V gave up 0 bases and J gave up 4 bases, with 12 bases separating them. Per germline, CDR1 LGHDT and CDR2 YNNKEL (reference sequence). The CDR3 sequence is 15 residues long. As DNA, the CDR3 is TGTGCCAGCAGCCAAGAATTAGGGGCGGGAGAGACCCAGTACTTC. This sequence encodes CASSQELGAGETQYF.

The V gene is TRBV9, the J gene TRBJ1-1; 8 positions agree with TRBD1. This CDR3 has 16 residues. Trimming at V came to 3 bases and at J to 5 bases, leaving 12 bases not matched to a gene. Germline V gene data show CDR1 as SGDLS and CDR2 as YYNGEE. CDR3 sequence: CASSDQQGAGVTEAFF. The CDR3 DNA reads as TGTGCCAGCAGCGACCAGCAGGGGGCCGGGGTGACTGAAGCTTTCTTT.

The chain has TRBV6-5 and TRBJ2-2, with TRBD1 as a possible D gene (6 bases). The CDR3 spans 15 residues. Per the germline V gene, CDR1 is MNHEY and CDR2 is SVGAGI. Trimming cost V 5 bases and J 1 base, with 11 bases left between them. In DNA form, the CDR3 reads TGTGCCAGCAGTAGACGACAGGAGAACACCGGGGAGCTGTTTTTT. It translates to CASSRRQENTGELFF.

The chain links TRBV3-1 (or the pseudogene TRBV3-2) to TRBJ2-2, with a possible D match to TRBD2 (5 bases). Trimming left V 0 bases short and J 6 bases short, with 11 bases between. CDR1 is LGHDT, CDR2 YNNKEL, per germline (reference sequence). This CDR3 has 15 amino acids. This chain's CDR3 is CASSQDLSLAGELFF. CDR3 DNA sequence: TGTGCCAGCAGCCAAGACCTCTCACTAGCCGGGGAGCTGTTTTTT.

The V gene is TRBV9, the J gene TRBJ1-4; weak D call: TRBD1 (6 bases). V was trimmed by 2 bases and J by 10 bases, leaving 18 bases between them. The CDR3 is 15 residues long. Germline CDR1 and CDR2: SGDLS and YYNGEE. The CDR3 nucleotides are TGTGCCAGCAGCGTGACCGGGACAAGGGTCGGAAAACTGTTTTTT. Translated: CASSVTGTRVGKLFF.

The chain combines TRBV7-9 with TRBJ1-2, with D possibly TRBD1 on 6 matching bases. The CDR3 sequence is 19 residues long. The ends were cut back, 6 bases at V and 1 base at J, with 27 bases in the middle. Germline V lookup: CDR1 SEHNR, CDR2 FQNEAQ (reference sequence). The DNA for the CDR3 is TGTGCCAGCAGTCCCTCCCGTGGGGGACATGGCCCTCTTAACTATGGCTACACCTTC. It is translated as CASSPSRGGHGPLNYGYTF.

J is TRBJ1-2 and V is TRBV28, with D perhaps matching TRBD1 (5 bases). This CDR3 region has 12 residues. CDR1 is MDHEN and CDR2 is SYDVKM in the germline V gene. V was trimmed by 10 bases and J by 5 bases, leaving 14 bases between them. Here the CDR3 DNA reads TGTGCCACCACGTCGGGGCGGTATGGCTACACCTTC. The encoded protein is CATTSGRYGYTF.